Below, 31 T cell receptor beta chains from the same sample are listed, as sequenced in a study of beta chain features in type 1 diabetes. The investigators reverse transcribed all of the isolated RNA, so they sequenced expressed TCRB transcripts. Some clones are missing from TCRdb's copy, which holds only in-frame ones; the method was immunoSEQ multiplex PCR. In the table there are 300,000 to 350,000 clones, less than 10% of which are singletons. Sample: central memory CD4+ T cells from blood. These receptors were taken from a woman aged 18-29 years in good health.

This clone was counted at least ten times. The J gene is TRBJ2-2, the V gene TRBV5-4; possibly TRBD2 for D (5 bases). The germline V and J ends were trimmed by 0 bases and 8 bases, with 17 bases remaining between them. CDR1 is SGHNT, CDR2 YYREEE, per germline (reference sequence). CDR3 size: 16 residues. CDR3 protein: CASSLGVVGAPGELFF. CDR3 nucleotide sequence: TGTGCCAGCAGCTTGGGCGTAGTGGGAGCTCCAGGGGAGCTGTTTTTT.

The CDR3 region has the DNA TGTGCCTGGAGTGCCTATAACAGGATGGGAGAGAGCTACACCTTC. It encodes CAWSAYNRMGESYTF. This chain links TRBV30 with TRBJ1-2; weak D call: TRBD1 (5 bases). Between the trimmed V and J ends, which lost 1 base and 9 bases, there was a span of 21 bases. This CDR3 has 15 amino acids. The germline V gene has CDR1 GTSNPN and CDR2 SVGIG (reference sequence). The entire variable domain, with the rest obtained from reference TRBV30 and TRBJ1-2, is as follows: SQTIHQWPATLVQPVGSPLSLECTVEGTSNPNLYWYRQAAGRGLQLLFYSVGIGQISSEVPQNLSASRPQDRQFILSSKKLLLSDSGFYLCAWSAYNRMGESYTFGSGTRLTVV.

This clone has just a few counts. The junction and the germline gene differ at one end; a read error may be behind it. The V and J genes are TRBV10-3 and TRBJ1-4; 7 positions match TRBD1. This CDR3 is built from 14 residues. Germline CDR1 is ENHRY and CDR2 is SYGVKD. CDR3: CASSYRQGGEKLFF. CDR3 DNA: TGTGCCAGCAGTTATAGACAGGGAGGGGAAAAACTGTTTTTT.

This clone was seen only a few times. The J gene is TRBJ2-1, the V gene TRBV10-3, with TRBD1 identical over 10 bases. Germline CDR1 and CDR2: ENHRY and SYGVKD. CDR3 length: 16 residues. J gave up 6 bases and V 7 bases, and 12 bases lay outside the gene matches. For the CDR3, the DNA is TGTGCCATCATGGAGTCGACAGGGGGCGCTGCCAATGAGCAGTTCTTC. It encodes CAIMESTGGAANEQFF.

The chain links TRBV9 to TRBJ2-1, with 8 bases fitting TRBD2. The germline CDR1 and CDR2 sequences are SGDLS and YYNGEE. This CDR3 contains 14 residues. J gave up 7 bases and V 3 bases, and 6 bases lay outside the gene matches. For the CDR3, the DNA is TGTGCCAGCAGCGCGCGACTAGCGTCGAATGAGCAGTTCTTC. It is translated as CASSARLASNEQFF.

This sequence joins TRBV6-6 and TRBJ2-1; 7 bases are a match to TRBD1. The CDR3 consists of 16 residues. The J segment lost 3 bases and the V segment lost 8 bases, leaving 13 bases of the junction unmatched. Per the germline V gene, CDR1 is MNHNY and CDR2 is SVGAGI (reference sequence). The CDR3 region is CASFRQGTSHYNEQFF. The CDR3 DNA reads TGTGCCAGCTTCAGACAGGGAACATCCCACTACAATGAGCAGTTCTTC.

The chain joins TRBV7-9 to TRBJ2-5; TRBD2 agrees at 11 bases. The V gene end was trimmed by 5 bases and the J gene end by 4 bases; junction bases not matched to a gene: 9. This CDR3 has 16 amino acids. CDR1 and CDR2 (germline): SEHNR, FQNEAQ (reference sequence). In DNA form, the CDR3 reads TGTGCCAGCAGCGATAGCGGGAGGGCCAGAGGAGAGACCCAGTACTTC. It codes for CASSDSGRARGETQYF.

V gene TRBV7-9 combines with J gene TRBJ2-3; unclear D gene. CDR3 length: 14 amino acids. The germline V gene has CDR1 SEHNR and CDR2 FQNEAQ (reference sequence). V lost 3 bases to trimming and J lost 4 bases, with 11 bases between them. The CDR3 region is CASSFGNRADTQYF. CDR3 DNA: TGTGCCAGCAGCTTTGGAAATCGGGCAGATACGCAGTATTTT.

This clone was counted between two and nine times. The V call is TRBV5-6, the J call TRBJ1-3, with 7 bases that match TRBD1. This CDR3 is 18 amino acids long. V trimming: 0 bases; J trimming: 2 bases; junction bases outside the gene matches: 11. Germline V gene lookup returns CDR1 SGHDT and CDR2 YYEEEE. CDR3 sequence reads: CASSLERWTGWAGNTIYF. CDR3 bases: TGTGCCAGCAGCTTGGAACGATGGACAGGATGGGCTGGAAACACCATATATTTT. Full variable domain (remainder filled in from reference TRBV5-6 and TRBJ1-3): DAGVTQSPTHLIKTRGQQVTLRCSPKSGHDTVSWYQQALGQGPQFIFQYYEEEERQRGNFPDRFSGHQFPNYSSELNVNALLLGDSALYLCASSLERWTGWAGNTIYFGEGSWLTVV.

This clone was counted only a few times. This may arise from a read error, as a much more abundant clone is one base away. This chain links TRBV4-2 with TRBJ2-2, with 7 bases that match TRBD1. The CDR3 is 15 residues long. Germline-derived CDR1 and CDR2 are LGHNA and YNFKEQ. Trimming at V came to 6 bases and at J to 1 base, leaving 5 bases not matched to a gene. CDR3 DNA: TGTGCCAGCAGTCCGACAGGGCTGAACACCGGGGAGCTGTTTTTT. Protein product: CASSPTGLNTGELFF.

J is TRBJ1-2 and V is TRBV5-1; 7 bases align to TRBD1. The CDR3 spans 14 residues. With 4 bases clipped from V and 4 bases from J, the junction kept 7 bases outside the gene matches. Germline lookup yields CDR1 SGHRS and CDR2 YFSETQ. The CDR3 spells CASSNRQGGYGYTF. DNA of the CDR3: TGCGCCAGCAGCAACCGACAGGGTGGCTATGGCTACACCTTC. Combining the CDR3 with reference TRBV5-1 and TRBJ1-2 gives the whole variable domain KAGVTQTPRYLIKTRGQQVTLSCSPISGHRSVSWYQQTPGQGLQFLFEYFSETQRNKGNFPGRFSGRQFSNSRSEMNVSTLELGDSALYLCASSNRQGGYGYTFGSGTRLTVV.

This clone occurred many times. The chain recombines TRBV7-2 with TRBJ2-5; D is unresolved. The CDR3 contains 14 residues. The V end was cut by 5 bases, the J end by 6 bases, with 16 bases between. Germline CDR1 reads SGHTA; CDR2 reads FQGNSA. The CDR3 spells CASSPPASLQTQYF. The CDR3 DNA reads as TGTGCCAGCAGCCCCCCAGCTTCCCTGCAGACCCAGTACTTC.

This rearrangement joins TRBV7-9 to TRBJ2-3; TRBD2 matches 7 bases. Trimming took 5 bases from V and 2 from J; bases not matched to a gene: 7. The CDR3 is 15 residues long. Germline CDR1 is SEHNR and CDR2 is FQNEAQ (reference sequence). Here the CDR3 DNA reads TGTGCCAGCAGCCCCCTGGGGAGGGCCACAGATACGCAGTATTTT. Amino acids: CASSPLGRATDTQYF.

This chain uses TRBV7-2 with TRBJ2-3; D remains ambiguous. In germline, CDR1 is SGHTA, CDR2 FQGNSA. This CDR3 has 14 residues. Trimming pared 5 bases from V and 4 bases from J, leaving 13 bases between. CDR3 loop: CASSRSQAPDTQYF. CDR3 DNA: TGTGCCAGCAGCCGGAGTCAAGCCCCAGATACGCAGTATTTT.

The gene calls are TRBV14 and TRBJ2-1; 7 bases map to TRBD2. J was trimmed by 4 bases and V by 0 bases; bases with no gene match: 6. The CDR3 has 16 amino acids. The germline gives CDR1 SGHDN, CDR2 FVKESK. This chain's CDR3 is CASSQETSRQYNEQFF. In DNA, the CDR3 is TGTGCCAGCAGCCAAGAGACTAGCAGGCAATACAATGAGCAGTTCTTC.

The chain couples TRBV7-2 to TRBJ2-4; possible D gene TRBD1, 6 bases. Trimming pared 5 bases from V and 2 bases from J, leaving 13 bases between. CDR1 is SGHTA, CDR2 FQGNSA, per germline. The CDR3 consists of 15 residues. As DNA, the CDR3 is TGTGCCAGCAGCCAACAGGGTACGACCAAAAACATTCAGTACTTC. Its translation: CASSQQGTTKNIQYF. The full variable domain, completed using reference TRBV7-2 and TRBJ2-4, is GAGVSQSPSNKVTEKGKDVELRCDPISGHTALYWYRQSLGQGLEFLIYFQGNSAPDKSGLPSDRFSAERTGGSVSTLTIQRTQQEDSAVYLCASSQQGTTKNIQYFGAGTRLSVL.

A few counts support this clone. The chain carries TRBV9 and TRBJ1-4, with 7 bases that match TRBD1. V gave up 4 bases and J gave up 4 bases; unmatched junction bases: 4. There are 14 residues in the CDR3. Germline assignment: CDR1 SGDLS and CDR2 YYNGEE. CDR3 sequence reads: CASSFGTDNEKLFF. CDR3 sequence (DNA): TGTGCCAGCAGCTTCGGGACAGATAATGAAAAACTGTTTTTT.

The chain links TRBV25-1 to TRBJ2-3; D possibly corresponds to TRBD1 (6 bases). Germline V CDR1 and CDR2: MGHDK, SYGVNS. The CDR3 extends over 16 amino acids. V was clipped by 1 base and J by 2 bases, with 13 bases between them. The CDR3 DNA reads as TGTGCCAGCAGTGAATGGGGGCGGATTTCCACAGATACGCAGTATTTT. As protein: CASSEWGRISTDTQYF. The variable domain in full, with the rest retrieved from reference TRBV25-1 and TRBJ2-3, is EADIYQTPRYLVIGTGKKITLECSQTMGHDKMYWYQQDPGMELHLIHYSYGVNSTEKGDLSSESTVSRIRTEHFPLTLESARPSHTSQYLCASSEWGRISTDTQYFGPGTRLTVL.

The chain couples TRBV6-5 to TRBJ2-7, with 9 bases matching TRBD2. CDR3 length equals 11 residues. V was clipped by 5 bases and J by 10 bases; unmatched bases: 3. Germline V gene lookup returns CDR1 MNHEY and CDR2 SVGAGI. In DNA, the CDR3 is TGTGCCAGCAGTAAGGGACTAGCACAGTACTTC. Translation gives CASSKGLAQYF.

This clone has only a few counts. The CDR3 spells CASSSIAGDQSVSSYEQYF. The CDR3 DNA sequence: TGTGCCAGCAGTTCCATAGCGGGAGATCAGTCGGTGAGCTCCTACGAGCAGTACTTC. V and J are TRBV28 and TRBJ2-7, with TRBD2 matching over 9 bases. CDR3 size: 19 residues. Unmatched junction bases numbered 16, after V lost 4 bases and J lost 0 bases. Per germline, CDR1 MDHEN and CDR2 SYDVKM.

This chain uses TRBV6-5 with TRBJ2-7; no clear D gene. Trimming left V 8 bases short and J 4 bases short, with 9 bases between. CDR1 and CDR2 from the germline V gene are MNHEY and SVGAGI. This CDR3 has 11 amino acids. CDR3 nucleotides: TGTGCCAGCGGGATTCAGTACGAGCAGTACTTC. It translates to CASGIQYEQYF.

The V call is TRBV27, the J call TRBJ2-7; the D is unclear. CDR3 length: 13 residues. Trimming stripped 6 bases from V and 3 bases from J, with 12 bases between. Germline values: CDR1 MNHEY, CDR2 SMNVEV (reference sequence). The CDR3 DNA sequence: TGTGCCAGCAGGTTCCGCCTTAACTACGAGCAGTACTTC. Translated: CASRFRLNYEQYF.

This clone has a count of ten or more. The genes are TRBV7-2 and TRBJ2-3, with 10 nucleotides matching TRBD2. V shed 5 bases, J shed 3 bases, and the junction held 8 bases outside the gene matches. The CDR3 runs 16 residues. CDR1 is SGHTA, CDR2 FQGNSA, per germline. The CDR3: CASSRAGGAWTDTQYF. CDR3 nucleotide sequence: TGTGCCAGCAGCCGAGCGGGAGGGGCGTGGACAGATACGCAGTATTTT.

V and J are TRBV5-1 and TRBJ2-7, with 10 bases fitting TRBD2. Trimming took 0 bases from V and 0 from J; bases not matched to a gene: 3. This CDR3 contains 16 residues. From germline, CDR1 is SGHRS and CDR2 YFSETQ. CDR3 region: CASSLAASGSSYEQYF. The DNA for the CDR3 is TGCGCCAGCAGCTTGGCGGCTAGCGGGAGCTCCTACGAGCAGTACTTC.

In this sample, this clone turned up a few times. The chain is built from TRBV5-1 and TRBJ1-1, with TRBD1 identical over 10 bases. The CDR3 is made up of 14 amino acids. The trim removed 4 bases at V and 5 bases at J, leaving 5 bases unmatched. CDR1 SGHRS and CDR2 YFSETQ come from the germline V gene. As DNA, the CDR3 is TGCGCCAGCAGCGGCCCGGGACAGGGGACTGAAGCTTTCTTT. Translating gives CASSGPGQGTEAFF.

The chain recombines TRBV27 with TRBJ2-7; TRBD2 matches 14 bases. The CDR3 spans 14 residues. J gave up 6 bases and V 4 bases, and 2 bases lay outside the gene matches. Germline values: CDR1 MNHEY, CDR2 SMNVEV (reference sequence). The CDR3, as DNA: TGTGCCAGCAGTTCCGGGACTAGCGGGAGCGAGCAGTACTTC. Protein sequence: CASSSGTSGSEQYF.

The chain is built from TRBV11-2 and TRBJ2-2; no firm D call. Germline CDR1 reads SGHAT; CDR2 reads FQNNGV. This CDR3 comprises 14 residues. Deletions cut 0 bases from V and 6 bases from J, with 8 bases between. In nucleotides, the CDR3 is TGTGCCAGCAGCTTAGATAGGGTGGCCGGGGAGCTGTTTTTT. Translated: CASSLDRVAGELFF.

This chain connects TRBV11-2 to TRBJ2-5, with TRBD1 matching over 8 bases. This CDR3 spans 13 amino acids. Unmatched junction bases numbered 5, after V lost 6 bases and J lost 5 bases. CDR1 and CDR2 (germline): SGHAT, FQNNGV. The CDR3 reads CASRRTGSETQYF. The CDR3 nucleotides are TGTGCCAGCAGACGGACAGGGAGCGAGACCCAGTACTTC.

In its sample, this clone was seen many times. V gene TRBV4-3 combines with J gene TRBJ1-5; D not resolved. V was clipped by 5 bases and J by 5 bases, with 16 bases between them. The CDR3 sequence is 15 residues long. Looked up from germline, CDR1 is LGHNA and CDR2 is YSLEER. In nucleotides, the CDR3 is TGCGCCAGCAGCAAGGAGTTGGGGAGTTATCAGCCCCAGCATTTT. Its protein is CASSKELGSYQPQHF.

This clone was counted only a few times. The chain links TRBV20-1 to TRBJ2-7; D gene unclear. Germline V gene sequence: CDR1 DFQATT, CDR2 SNEGSKA (reference sequence). V lost 3 bases to trimming and J lost 4 bases, with 7 bases between them. This CDR3 is 11 amino acids long. CDR3 bases: TGCAGTGCTAGTTTTCGTTACGAGCAGTACTTC. Translated, it gives CSASFRYEQYF.

The table lists this clone with a few counts. V is TRBV7-2 and J is TRBJ2-7, with TRBD2 matching 10 bases. The CDR3 loop spans 16 amino acids. Looked up from germline, CDR1 is SGHTA and CDR2 is FQGNSA. V lost 1 base, J lost 2 bases, and 5 bases stayed unmatched. CDR3 protein: CASSLGGAGGAYEQYF. Here the CDR3 DNA reads TGTGCCAGCAGCTTAGGGGGAGCGGGAGGGGCCTACGAGCAGTACTTC.